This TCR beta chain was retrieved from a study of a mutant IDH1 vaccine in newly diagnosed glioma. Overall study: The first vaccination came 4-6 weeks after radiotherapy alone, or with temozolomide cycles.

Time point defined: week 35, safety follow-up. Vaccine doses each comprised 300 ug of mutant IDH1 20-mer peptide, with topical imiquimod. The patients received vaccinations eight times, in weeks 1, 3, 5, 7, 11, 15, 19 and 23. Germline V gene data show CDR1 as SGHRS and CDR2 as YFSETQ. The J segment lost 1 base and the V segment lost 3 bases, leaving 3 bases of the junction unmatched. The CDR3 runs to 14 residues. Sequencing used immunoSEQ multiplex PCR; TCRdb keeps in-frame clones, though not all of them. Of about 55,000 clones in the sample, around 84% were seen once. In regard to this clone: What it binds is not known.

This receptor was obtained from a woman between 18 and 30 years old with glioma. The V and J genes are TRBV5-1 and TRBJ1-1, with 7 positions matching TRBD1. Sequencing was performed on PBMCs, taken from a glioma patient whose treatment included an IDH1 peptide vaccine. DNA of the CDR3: TGCGCCAGCAGCTGGGGGGACAGGAACACTGAAGCTTTCTTT. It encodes CASSWGDRNTEAFF.